The 18 T cell receptor beta chains in this list originate from one sample, sequenced in a study of T cell responses to AZD1222 COVID-19 vaccine. Only in-frame clones appear in the TCRdb table, and some are missing; sequencing was by immunoSEQ multiplex PCR. The repertoire consists of 93,000 or so clones, with less than 95% occurring once and the leading ten covering 4% to 5.5%. Sequences were derived from peripheral blood, sampled on day 0 of AZD1222 vaccination. Receptor source: an adult in good health.

The rearrangement joins TRBV19 to TRBJ2-3, with 9 nucleotides matching TRBD2. The trim removed 11 bases at V and 3 bases at J, leaving 9 bases unmatched. This CDR3 comprises 14 residues. Germline V lookup: CDR1 LNHDA, CDR2 SQIVND (reference sequence). DNA of the CDR3: TGTGCCTGCACGCCTAGCGGGGATACAGATACGCAGTATTTT. Protein sequence: CACTPSGDTDTQYF.

The V and J genes are TRBV4-3 and TRBJ2-3; TRBD1 or TRBD2 may be the D gene (6 bases each). V was pared by 0 bases and J by 5 bases, with 15 bases between. The CDR3 runs 16 residues. Germline V gives CDR1 LGHNA, CDR2 YSLEER. CDR3 nucleotide sequence: TGCGCCAGCAGCCAAGAGTTGGAGGGGGGAGGAGATACGCAGTATTTT. This translates into CASSQELEGGGDTQYF.

V is TRBV5-1 and J is TRBJ1-3; 7 bases are a match to TRBD1. Germline CDR1 SGHRS, CDR2 YFSETQ. J gave up 1 base and V 4 bases, and 2 bases lay outside the gene matches. The CDR3 is 14 amino acids. The CDR3: CASSGTASGNTIYF. DNA for the CDR3: TGCGCCAGCAGCGGGACAGCTTCTGGAAACACCATATATTTT.

This chain connects TRBV6-5 to TRBJ2-1; 8 bases are shared with TRBD1. The CDR3 length is 15 residues. Looked up from germline, CDR1 is MNHEY and CDR2 is SVGAGI. Trimming cost V 4 bases and J 7 bases; bases outside gene matches: 9. For the CDR3, the DNA is TGTGCCAGCAGTTCGGACAGGGTGGTAGTGAATGAGCAGTTCTTC. Encoded protein: CASSSDRVVVNEQFF.

The rearrangement links TRBV9 to TRBJ1-3; no clear D gene. CDR1 and CDR2 from the germline V gene are SGDLS and YYNGEE. The CDR3 is made up of 15 amino acids. With 4 bases removed from V and 0 bases from J, the gap between germline ends came to 11 bases. The CDR3 protein is CASSRATLSGNTIYF. In nucleotides, the CDR3 is TGTGCCAGCAGCCGGGCCACCCTCTCTGGAAACACCATATATTTT. The full variable domain, its missing parts supplied by reference TRBV9 and TRBJ1-3, is DSGVTQTPKHLITATGQRVTLRCSPRSGDLSVYWYQQSLDQGLQFLIQYYNGEERAKGNILERFSAQQFPDLHSELNLSSLELGDSALYFCASSRATLSGNTIYFGEGSWLTVV.

CDR3 sequence: CASKLAGVYNEQFF. The DNA of the CDR3 is TGTGCCAGCAAGCTAGCGGGGGTTTACAATGAGCAGTTCTTC. The chain employs TRBV7-2 and TRBJ2-1; TRBD2 aligns across 10 bases. This CDR3 is 14 amino acids long. After removal of 7 bases from V and 4 bases from J, the junction contained 4 bases not matched to a gene. Germline V gene data show CDR1 as SGHTA and CDR2 as FQGNSA. Filled out from reference TRBV7-2 and TRBJ2-1, the complete variable domain reads GAGVSQSPSNKVTEKGKDVELRCDPISGHTALYWYRQSLGQGLEFLIYFQGNSAPDKSGLPSDRFSAERTGGSVSTLTIQRTQQEDSAVYLCASKLAGVYNEQFFGPGTRLTVL.

The chain is built from TRBV21-1 and TRBJ2-1; the tabulated D call, TRBD2, remains unverified against the DNA. TRBV21-1 is recorded as a pseudogene. The CDR3 extends over 19 amino acids. CDR3 sequence reads: CASSKETPTTGTSVREQFF. The CDR3 DNA follows: TGTGCCAGCAGCAAAGAAACTCCCACTACCGGGACTAGCGTCCGGGAGCAGTTCTTC.

The chain combines TRBV19 with TRBJ2-2; 8 bases are a match to TRBD1. With V trimmed by 3 bases and J by 4 bases, 7 bases remained unmatched. CDR3 length equals 16 residues. CDR1 and CDR2 (germline): LNHDA, SQIVND (reference sequence). The CDR3 loop is CASSMGQGAGTGELFF. CDR3 DNA: TGTGCCAGTAGTATGGGGCAGGGGGCGGGCACCGGGGAGCTGTTTTTT.

This chain connects TRBV19 to TRBJ1-6; the D is unclear. The V end lost 6 bases, the J end lost 7 bases, and 7 bases lay between the germline ends. This CDR3 comprises 12 residues. Germline CDR1 and CDR2: LNHDA and SQIVND (reference sequence). The CDR3 is CASSLRNSPLHF. CDR3 nucleotides: TGTGCCAGTAGCTTAAGGAATTCACCCCTCCACTTT. The full variable domain, its missing parts supplied by reference TRBV19 and TRBJ1-6, is DGGITQSPKYLFRKEGQNVTLSCEQNLNHDAMYWYRQDPGQGLRLIYYSQIVNDFQKGDIAEGYSVSREKKESFPLTVTSAQKNPTAFYLCASSLRNSPLHFGNGTRLTVT.

V is TRBV5-6 and J is TRBJ2-7; D is possibly TRBD1 (5 bases). CDR1 and CDR2 from the germline V gene are SGHDT and YYEEEE. V was trimmed by 2 bases and J by 3 bases, leaving 12 bases between them. This CDR3 comprises 14 residues. This CDR3 reads CASSLEGENYEQYF. CDR3 coding DNA: TGTGCCAGCAGCTTAGAAGGGGAAAACTACGAGCAGTACTTC.

The V gene is TRBV5-1, the J gene TRBJ2-5; 8 nucleotides align to TRBD2. Per germline, CDR1 SGHRS and CDR2 YFSETQ. V dropped 2 bases and J dropped 5; count of bases not matched to a gene: 5. The CDR3 has 14 amino acids. CDR3 sequence (DNA): TGCGCCAGCAGCTTCGCGGGGGGAGGGGAGACCCAGTACTTC. It specifies CASSFAGGGETQYF.

This chain uses TRBV7-2 with TRBJ2-3; 7 nucleotides line up with TRBD1. CDR1 SGHTA and CDR2 FQGNSA come from the germline V gene. Losses at the gene ends were 5 bases for V and 0 bases for J; bases not matched to a gene: 14. This CDR3 comprises 18 residues. The CDR3: CASSPRGMLLSSTDTQYF. CDR3 nucleotide sequence: TGTGCCAGCAGCCCCAGGGGGATGCTCTTAAGTAGCACAGATACGCAGTATTTT.

This rearrangement joins TRBV12-5 to TRBJ1-4, with a tentative D call TRBD1 (6 bases). The V end lost 8 bases, the J end lost 8 bases, and 15 bases lay between the germline ends. The CDR3 runs 13 residues. CDR1 is LGHNT and CDR2 is FRNRAP in the germline V gene. The CDR3 protein is CASTYRAGEKLFF. In DNA form, the CDR3 reads TGTGCTAGTACCTACAGGGCTGGCGAAAAACTGTTTTTT.

This sequence joins TRBV5-4 and TRBJ1-1; the D is unclear. Trimming removed 0 bases at V and 4 bases at J, with 13 bases between. CDR1 and CDR2 (germline): SGHNT, YYREEE (reference sequence). The CDR3 has 15 residues. Here the CDR3 reads CASSLDFTGLTEAFF. For the CDR3, the DNA is TGTGCCAGCAGCTTGGACTTCACCGGGCTCACTGAAGCTTTCTTT.

The genes are TRBV10-3 and TRBJ1-3, with TRBD1 matching over 7 bases. CDR3 length: 15 amino acids. The V segment lost 10 bases and the J segment 0 bases; nucleotides outside the gene matches: 9. Germline V gene lookup returns CDR1 ENHRY and CDR2 SYGVKD. This CDR3 is CATQGQRDSGNTIYF. The CDR3 nucleotides are TGTGCCACCCAGGGACAGCGGGACTCTGGAAACACCATATATTTT.

V usage is TRBV18 and J usage is TRBJ1-4, with no clear D. This CDR3 has 12 amino acids. V was cut by 10 bases and J by 8 bases, with 14 bases left in between. Per germline, CDR1 KGHSH and CDR2 LQKENI. The CDR3, as DNA: TGTGCCACCGCAGAAACGGGGGAAAAACTGTTTTTT. Translated, it gives CATAETGEKLFF.

The CDR3: CASSLERIRPIDEQYF. Written as DNA, the CDR3 is TGTGCCAGCAGCTTAGAGCGGATTCGACCCATTGATGAGCAGTACTTC. J is TRBJ2-7 and V is TRBV11-2; no firm D call. Germline V gives CDR1 SGHAT, CDR2 FQNNGV. The V gene lost 0 bases and the J gene lost 7 bases, with 19 bases spanning the gap. The CDR3 is 16 residues long.

In its sample, this clone was seen once. V and J are TRBV3-1 (or the pseudogene TRBV3-2) and TRBJ1-3; D gene ambiguous. The ends were cut back, 1 base at V and 1 base at J, with 8 bases in the middle. This CDR3 region has 15 residues. Germline CDR1 reads LGHDT; CDR2 reads YNNKEL (reference sequence). CDR3 nucleotide sequence: TGTGCCAGCAGCCAAGTCGCCGCTTCTGGAAACACCATATATTTT. This codes for CASSQVAASGNTIYF.